The rows below give T cell receptor beta chains drawn from one sample of a study of cytotoxic CD8 clonotypes in ibrutinib-treated CLL. The protocol was immunoSEQ multiplex PCR, while the TCRdb copy is restricted to in-frame clones and leaves out a portion. The data contain approximately 90,000 clones, roughly three quarters of them singletons. This specimen consisted of PBMCs, obtained after 24 months of ibrutinib treatment. These receptors came from a human donor with chronic lymphocytic leukemia. Both conserved end residues are part of each CDR3. D genes are given only for firm matches. Clone size is stated in some rows and not others, as once, few, many or a class when expanded.

TRBJ1-1	.	TRBV18	14	.	TGTGCCAGCTCCTCTACAGGATCGAACACTGAAGCTTTCTTT	CASSSTGSNTEAFF
TRBJ1-6	few	TRBV19	15	.	TGTGCCAGTAGTCAAGGGGGGACAAGTAATTCACCCCTCCACTTT	CASSQGGTSNSPLHF
TRBJ2-1	.	TRBV4-3	15	.	TGCGCCAGCAGCCAAGAAGTGGGGCGGGGTAATGAGCAGTTCTTC	CASSQEVGRGNEQFF
TRBJ2-1	.	TRBV27	16	TRBD2	TGTGCCAGCAGTTTAGATCTAGCGGTCTCCTACAATGAGCAGTTCTTC	CASSLDLAVSYNEQFF
TRBJ2-7	once	TRBV6-5	14	.	TGTGCCAGCAGTTACTCCTTCGAGGTCGGGGAGCAGTACTTC	CASSYSFEVGEQYF
TRBJ1-6	.	TRBV29-1	13	TRBD1	TGCAGCGCCCGACAGGGGAGGGATTCACCCCTCCACTTT	CSARQGRDSPLHF
TRBJ2-3	.	TRBV19	14	TRBD2	TGTGCCAGTTCCGAAGCGGGGTCCTCAGATACGCAGTATTTT	CASSEAGSSDTQYF
TRBJ1-1	.	TRBV5-1	15	.	TGCGCCAGCAGCTTGGGTCCGGCCATGAACACTGAAGCTTTCTTT	CASSLGPAMNTEAFF
TRBJ2-2	.	TRBV7-3	14	TRBD1	TGTGCCAGCAGGGACAGGGCGAACACCGGGGAGCTGTTTTTT	CASRDRANTGELFF
TRBJ2-1	.	TRBV2	14	.	TGTGCCAGCAGTGAAGTAAGCTCCTACAATGAGCAGTTCTTC	CASSEVSSYNEQFF
TRBJ2-3	.	TRBV5-1	16	TRBD2	TGCGCCAGCAGCTCGGGACTAGCGACTAGCACAGATACGCAGTATTTT	CASSSGLATSTDTQYF
TRBJ2-1	.	TRBV9	18	TRBD2	TGTGCCAGCAGCGTAGGTAGTTTGGGGGGGAGCTCCTACAATGAGCAGTTCTTC	CASSVGSLGGSSYNEQFF
TRBJ2-1	.	TRBV4-1	16	TRBD2	TGCGCCAGCAGCCAAGCGACTAGCGGGAGGAACAATGAGCAGTTCTTC	CASSQATSGRNNEQFF
TRBJ1-5	.	TRBV19	17	TRBD1	TGTGCCAGCCATACGGGGACAGGCTTTTATAGCAATCAGCCCCAGCATTTT	CASHTGTGFYSNQPQHF
TRBJ1-4	.	TRBV28	12	.	TGTGCCAGCACCCGGGAGAGTGAAAAACTGTTTTTT	CASTRESEKLFF
TRBJ2-7	once	TRBV6-5	11	.	TGTGCCAGCAGTTACGCCCAAGAGCAGTACTTC	CASSYAQEQYF
TRBJ1-3	few	TRBV30	12	.	TGTGCCTGGAGTGTCCAGGGAAACACCATATATTTT	CAWSVQGNTIYF
TRBJ1-1	many	TRBV28	13	.	TGTGCCAGCAGTGGGGACATTACCGCTGAAGCTTTCTTT	CASSGDITAEAFF
TRBJ1-6	once	TRBV2	14	.	TGTGCCAGCAGTGATTTAGGGATAGTTTCACCCCTCCACTTT	CASSDLGIVSPLHF
TRBJ2-5	.	TRBV5-1	13	.	TGCGCCAGCAGCTTGCAACTAGTCGAGACCCAGTACTTC	CASSLQLVETQYF
TRBJ2-3	once	TRBV7-3	14	TRBD1	TGTGCCAGCAGCTTAGGGACAGGTTCAGATACGCAGTATTTT	CASSLGTGSDTQYF
TRBJ2-7	.	TRBV4-1	15	.	TGCGCCAGCAGCCTCCTTCGCACATCCTCCCACGAGCAGTACTTC	CASSLLRTSSHEQYF
TRBJ2-7	.	TRBV7-6	13	.	TGTGCCAGCAGTTCCGGGCCAAGATACGAGCAGTACTTC	CASSSGPRYEQYF
TRBJ1-1	.	TRBV7-3	13	.	TGTGCCAGCAGCACTCAGGGGAACACTGAAGCTTTCTTT	CASSTQGNTEAFF
TRBJ2-1	.	TRBV7-3	16	TRBD1	TGTGCCAGCAGCTATATGCCGGGACAGGGGTTCAATGAGCAGTTCTTC	CASSYMPGQGFNEQFF
TRBJ2-7	.	TRBV25-1	14	TRBD2	TGTGCCAGCAGGAGGGGAGGGGCCTCCTACGAGCAGTACTTC	CASRRGGASYEQYF
TRBJ2-2	.	TRBV10-1	17	TRBD2	TGCGCCAGCAGTGAGTCAGGACTAGCGGGAGGTACCGGGGAGCTGTTTTTT	CASSESGLAGGTGELFF
TRBJ1-1	.	TRBV29-1	16	TRBD1	TGCAGCGTTGTTGGCAGGGGGAAGGGAGTGGAAACTGAAGCTTTCTTT	CSVVGRGKGVETEAFF
TRBJ1-2	.	TRBV6-5	15	.	TGTGCCAGCAGTTACTCGAGTCTAAATGGGAATGGCTACACCTTC	CASSYSSLNGNGYTF
TRBJ2-7	.	TRBV30	14	.	TGTGCCTGGAGACAAGGAGCGGAGAACTACGAGCAGTACTTC	CAWRQGAENYEQYF
TRBJ1-2	.	TRBV18	15	TRBD1	TGTGCCAGCTCGGAAGGGGGACAGGGGGCCTATGGCTACACCTTC	CASSEGGQGAYGYTF
TRBJ1-1	once	TRBV14	14	.	TGTGCCAGCAGCCAAGAACTGGGGCGCACTGAAGCTTTCTTT	CASSQELGRTEAFF
TRBJ2-3	.	TRBV21-1	16	.	TGTGCCAGCAGCAAACGGGCTAGCGGCCTGACAGATACGCAGTATTTT	CASSKRASGLTDTQYF
TRBJ2-7	few	TRBV23-1	16	.	TGCGCCAGCAGTCAATCAGGCCCGGGAAGGAGCCACGAGCAGTACTTC	CASSQSGPGRSHEQYF
TRBJ2-4	.	TRBV2	18	.	TGTGCCATAGCGAGCTATAGGGACTCAAACCTAGCCAAAAACATTCAGTACTTC	CAIASYRDSNLAKNIQYF
TRBJ2-7	.	TRBV7-2	14	TRBD1	TGTGCCAGCAGCTTCCAAGGACAGGGAGGCGAGCAGTACTTC	CASSFQGQGGEQYF
TRBJ2-7	once	TRBV7-2	13	.	TGTGCCAGCAGCTTACCGGGCCTCTACGAGCAGTACTTC	CASSLPGLYEQYF
TRBJ1-1	.	TRBV5-1	13	.	TGCGCCAGCAGCATGGCGGGGGTTACTGAAGCTTTCTTT	CASSMAGVTEAFF
TRBJ1-1	.	TRBV5-1	12	.	TGCGCCAGCAGCTTTAAGAACACTGAAGCTTTCTTT	CASSFKNTEAFF
TRBJ2-5	.	TRBV18	16	TRBD2	TGTGCCAGCTCACTGTCCGGGACTAGCGGGGGTGAGACCCAGTACTTC	CASSLSGTSGGETQYF
TRBJ2-1	few	TRBV27	17	.	TGTGCCAGCAGTTCCTCCGGTTCGGGCGGTTTTAACAATGAGCAGTTCTTC	CASSSSGSGGFNNEQFF
TRBJ2-6	.	TRBV4-3	17	.	TGCGCCAGCAGCCACTCCTCCGGGGGGCCTGGGGCCAACGTCCTGACTTTC	CASSHSSGGPGANVLTF
TRBJ2-3	.	TRBV13	20	TRBD2	TGTGCCAGCAGCTCGACGACTAGCGGGAGGCCTCGATCCCCCACAGATACGCAGTATTTT	CASSSTTSGRPRSPTDTQYF
TRBJ1-3	few	TRBV5-1	15	.	TGCGCCAGCAGCTTGGATGGACACTCTGGAAACACCATATATTTT	CASSLDGHSGNTIYF
TRBJ1-4	.	TRBV7-8	15	.	TGTGCCAGCAGCTTAGGTGTACGGGCGGGCGAAAAACTGTTTTTT	CASSLGVRAGEKLFF
TRBJ1-1	.	TRBV10-3	13	.	TGTGCCATCAGTGAGGGACTGAACACTGAAGCTTTCTTT	CAISEGLNTEAFF